A selection of T cell receptor beta chains follows, all from one sample in a study of shared clonotypes between healthy human individuals. The repertoire was sequenced with immunoSEQ multiplex PCR; TCRdb's copy has only in-frame clones and lacks some. The repertoire holds around 1 million clones, with approximately 76% as singletons. The sample taken for sequencing was memory CD4+ T cells sorted from blood. Receptors originate from a man aged 18 to 30 in good health. CDR3s include the opening cysteine and the closing phenylalanine or tryptophan. D genes are given only for firm matches. Rows may omit the clone size; those that give it use once, few, many or a size class.

clone size: .
D gene: .
J gene: TRBJ2-2
V gene: TRBV29-1
CDR3 protein: CSAEMTGSISTGELFF
CDR3 DNA: TGCAGCGCTGAGATGACAGGTTCAATCTCAACCGGGGAGCTGTTTTTT

clone size: once
D gene: TRBD1
J gene: TRBJ2-3
V gene: TRBV10-2
CDR3 protein: CASRGQGSTDTQYF
CDR3 DNA: TGCGCCAGCAGAGGACAGGGTAGCACAGATACGCAGTATTTT

clone size: .
D gene: .
J gene: TRBJ2-5
V gene: TRBV18
CDR3 protein: CASSREETQYF
CDR3 DNA: TGTGCCAGCTCCCGGGAGGAGACCCAGTACTTC

clone size: .
D gene: .
J gene: TRBJ2-7
V gene: TRBV9
CDR3 protein: CASSSGYEQYF
CDR3 DNA: TGTGCCAGCAGCTCCGGATACGAGCAGTACTTC

clone size: .
D gene: .
J gene: TRBJ2-7
V gene: TRBV9
CDR3 protein: CASSVGLDLYSHEQYF
CDR3 DNA: TGTGCCAGCAGCGTAGGGTTGGACCTATACTCCCACGAGCAGTACTTC

clone size: .
D gene: TRBD2
J gene: TRBJ2-2
V gene: TRBV5-4
CDR3 protein: CASSLAASGGTGELFF
CDR3 DNA: TGTGCCAGCAGCTTAGCGGCTAGCGGGGGAACCGGGGAGCTGTTTTTT

clone size: .
D gene: TRBD1
J gene: TRBJ1-5
V gene: TRBV19
CDR3 protein: CASSMNRGLQPQHF
CDR3 DNA: TGTGCCAGTAGTATGAACAGGGGGCTTCAGCCCCAGCATTTT

clone size: .
D gene: .
J gene: TRBJ1-5
V gene: TRBV6-6
CDR3 protein: CASSYSSLGQPQHF
CDR3 DNA: TGTGCCAGCAGTTACTCTTCGTTGGGGCAGCCCCAGCATTTT

clone size: .
D gene: TRBD2
J gene: TRBJ2-5
V gene: TRBV5-1
CDR3 protein: CASSSRSAGGQETQYF
CDR3 DNA: TGCGCCAGCAGCTCCCGGTCAGCGGGGGGCCAAGAGACCCAGTACTTC

clone size: .
D gene: .
J gene: TRBJ2-5
V gene: TRBV19
CDR3 protein: CASSISTGNRETQYF
CDR3 DNA: TGTGCCAGTAGTATATCCACAGGGAATCGAGAGACCCAGTACTTC

clone size: .
D gene: TRBD2
J gene: TRBJ2-3
V gene: TRBV5-1
CDR3 protein: CASSLSILASGADTQYF
CDR3 DNA: TGCGCCAGCAGCTTGTCCATACTAGCGAGTGGCGCAGATACGCAGTATTTT

clone size: .
D gene: .
J gene: TRBJ2-5
V gene: TRBV2
CDR3 protein: CASSGLQETQYF
CDR3 DNA: TGTGCCAGCTCGGGGCTACAAGAGACCCAGTACTTC

clone size: few
D gene: .
J gene: TRBJ1-1
V gene: TRBV6-5
CDR3 protein: CASSPDRSGEAFF
CDR3 DNA: TGTGCCAGCAGTCCAGACAGAAGCGGTGAAGCTTTCTTT

clone size: .
D gene: TRBD2
J gene: TRBJ2-7
V gene: TRBV9
CDR3 protein: CASSPTGLAGGKKQYF
CDR3 DNA: TGTGCCAGCAGCCCCACCGGGCTAGCGGGGGGCAAGAAGCAGTACTTC

clone size: .
D gene: TRBD1
J gene: TRBJ1-1
V gene: TRBV28
CDR3 protein: CASSFKGARAFF
CDR3 DNA: TGTGCCAGCAGTTTCAAGGGGGCACGGGCTTTCTTT

clone size: .
D gene: .
J gene: TRBJ2-7
V gene: TRBV5-5
CDR3 protein: CASSLAYGYEQYF
CDR3 DNA: TGTGCCAGCAGCTTGGCGTATGGGTACGAGCAGTACTTC

clone size: .
D gene: .
J gene: TRBJ1-2
V gene: TRBV2
CDR3 protein: CASSVDGDYGYTF
CDR3 DNA: TGTGCCAGCAGTGTAGACGGAGACTATGGCTACACCTTC

clone size: .
D gene: .
J gene: TRBJ2-5
V gene: TRBV11-3
CDR3 protein: CASSLGSGETQYF
CDR3 DNA: TGTGCCAGCAGCTTGGGGTCCGGAGAGACCCAGTACTTC

clone size: .
D gene: TRBD2
J gene: TRBJ2-7
V gene: TRBV30
CDR3 protein: CAWTPGTSGRGTYEQYF
CDR3 DNA: TGTGCCTGGACTCCCGGGACTAGCGGGAGAGGGACCTACGAGCAGTACTTC

clone size: once
D gene: .
J gene: TRBJ2-7
V gene: TRBV28
CDR3 protein: CASSLQQDYEQYF
CDR3 DNA: TGTGCCAGCAGTTTGCAACAGGACTACGAGCAGTACTTC

clone size: .
D gene: .
J gene: TRBJ1-1
V gene: TRBV29-1
CDR3 protein: CSVPGAGTEAFF
CDR3 DNA: TGCAGCGTTCCGGGGGCTGGCACTGAAGCTTTCTTT

clone size: .
D gene: TRBD1
J gene: TRBJ2-1
V gene: TRBV29-1
CDR3 protein: CSVQRTGLVDEQFF
CDR3 DNA: TGCAGCGTTCAGAGGACAGGGTTGGTCGATGAGCAGTTCTTC

clone size: .
D gene: .
J gene: TRBJ2-2
V gene: TRBV7-9
CDR3 protein: CASSLVLLTGELFF
CDR3 DNA: TGTGCCAGCAGCTTGGTCCTTTTGACCGGGGAGCTGTTTTTT

clone size: many
D gene: TRBD2
J gene: TRBJ2-1
V gene: TRBV19
CDR3 protein: CASSVAGGPGNEQFF
CDR3 DNA: TGTGCCAGTAGTGTAGCGGGGGGGCCGGGCAATGAGCAGTTCTTC

clone size: few
D gene: TRBD1
J gene: TRBJ1-2
V gene: TRBV19
CDR3 protein: CASSVIGQGNYGYTF
CDR3 DNA: TGTGCCAGTAGTGTGATTGGACAGGGGAACTATGGCTACACCTTC

clone size: .
D gene: TRBD1
J gene: TRBJ2-7
V gene: TRBV5-5
CDR3 protein: CASSPGQALYEQYF
CDR3 DNA: TGTGCCAGCAGCCCCGGACAGGCTCTCTACGAGCAGTACTTC

clone size: once
D gene: .
J gene: TRBJ1-5
V gene: TRBV6-5
CDR3 protein: CASSRGLYQPQHF
CDR3 DNA: TGTGCCAGCAGTAGGGGACTATATCAGCCCCAGCATTTT

clone size: .
D gene: .
J gene: TRBJ2-5
V gene: TRBV27
CDR3 protein: CASSFSSWGQETQYF
CDR3 DNA: TGTGCCAGCAGTTTCTCATCGTGGGGGCAAGAGACCCAGTACTTC

clone size: .
D gene: TRBD2
J gene: TRBJ2-7
V gene: TRBV10-2
CDR3 protein: CASSEYEPGGIINYEQYF
CDR3 DNA: TGCGCCAGCAGTGAGTATGAACCGGGGGGAATAATCAACTACGAGCAGTACTTC

clone size: .
D gene: .
J gene: TRBJ2-5
V gene: TRBV7-9
CDR3 protein: CASSLLSETQYF
CDR3 DNA: TGTGCCAGCAGCTTATTATCTGAGACCCAGTACTTC

clone size: .
D gene: TRBD1
J gene: TRBJ2-1
V gene: TRBV27
CDR3 protein: CASRGQVSYNEQFF
CDR3 DNA: TGTGCCAGCAGAGGACAGGTCTCCTACAATGAGCAGTTCTTC

clone size: .
D gene: .
J gene: TRBJ1-3
V gene: TRBV27
CDR3 protein: CASSSTAGNTIYF
CDR3 DNA: TGTGCCAGCAGTTCCACAGCTGGAAACACCATATATTTT

clone size: .
D gene: TRBD1
J gene: TRBJ1-1
V gene: TRBV4-1
CDR3 protein: CASSQRTTGDTEAFF
CDR3 DNA: TGCGCCAGCAGCCAAAGAACGACAGGGGATACTGAAGCTTTCTTT

clone size: .
D gene: .
J gene: TRBJ2-1
V gene: TRBV18
CDR3 protein: CASSQSLSAEGRNEQFF
CDR3 DNA: TGTGCCAGCTCACAATCCCTATCGGCGGAGGGGAGGAATGAGCAGTTCTTC

clone size: .
D gene: TRBD1
J gene: TRBJ2-3
V gene: TRBV5-1
CDR3 protein: CASSSGTGNSDTQYF
CDR3 DNA: TGCGCCAGCAGCTCCGGGACAGGGAATTCGGATACGCAGTATTTT

clone size: few
D gene: TRBD1
J gene: TRBJ2-3
V gene: TRBV5-1
CDR3 protein: CASSFTGQGTDTQYF
CDR3 DNA: TGCGCCAGCAGCTTTACGGGACAGGGGACAGATACGCAGTATTTT

clone size: .
D gene: .
J gene: TRBJ2-7
V gene: TRBV5-1
CDR3 protein: CASSLSSGPYEQYF
CDR3 DNA: TGCGCCAGCAGCTTGTCCAGCGGACCCTACGAGCAGTACTTC

clone size: .
D gene: TRBD2
J gene: TRBJ2-3
V gene: TRBV19
CDR3 protein: CASSSRTSKDGTDTQYF
CDR3 DNA: TGTGCCAGTAGTTCGCGGACTAGCAAAGATGGGACAGATACGCAGTATTTT

clone size: .
D gene: TRBD1
J gene: TRBJ2-2
V gene: TRBV5-1
CDR3 protein: CAPVDGTGRDGELFF
CDR3 DNA: TGCGCCCCAGTGGACGGGACAGGGCGGGACGGGGAGCTGTTTTTT

clone size: .
D gene: .
J gene: TRBJ2-5
V gene: TRBV5-1
CDR3 protein: CASSFNTVQETQYF
CDR3 DNA: TGCGCCAGCAGCTTCAATACAGTCCAAGAGACCCAGTACTTC

clone size: .
D gene: .
J gene: TRBJ2-2
V gene: TRBV18
CDR3 protein: CASSPPLNTGELFF
CDR3 DNA: TGTGCCAGCTCACCACCGCTTAACACCGGGGAGCTGTTTTTT

clone size: .
D gene: TRBD1
J gene: TRBJ1-1
V gene: TRBV5-4
CDR3 protein: CAGAGQGNTEAFF
CDR3 DNA: TGTGCCGGGGCTGGACAGGGGAACACTGAAGCTTTCTTT

clone size: .
D gene: .
J gene: TRBJ1-5
V gene: TRBV18
CDR3 protein: CASSPSGGNSNQPQHF
CDR3 DNA: TGTGCCAGCTCACCATCCGGAGGGAATAGCAATCAGCCCCAGCATTTT

clone size: .
D gene: .
J gene: TRBJ2-3
V gene: TRBV18
CDR3 protein: CASSPRPADGDTQYF
CDR3 DNA: TGTGCCAGCTCACCACGACCGGCGGATGGAGATACGCAGTATTTT

clone size: .
D gene: .
J gene: TRBJ2-5
V gene: TRBV7-3
CDR3 protein: CASSRGGPQETQYF
CDR3 DNA: TGTGCCAGCAGCAGAGGAGGGCCTCAAGAGACCCAGTACTTC

clone size: .
D gene: .
J gene: TRBJ1-6
V gene: TRBV27
CDR3 protein: CASSFERGNSPLHF
CDR3 DNA: TGTGCCAGCAGTTTCGAAAGGGGAAATTCACCCCTCCACTTT

clone size: .
D gene: .
J gene: TRBJ1-1
V gene: TRBV5-1
CDR3 protein: CASSLAGTGNTEAFF
CDR3 DNA: TGCGCCAGCAGCTTGGCGGGCACCGGGAACACTGAAGCTTTCTTT

clone size: few
D gene: .
J gene: TRBJ1-1
V gene: TRBV6-1
CDR3 protein: CASSESGRTEAFF
CDR3 DNA: TGTGCCAGCAGTGAATCAGGGAGAACTGAAGCTTTCTTT

clone size: .
D gene: .
J gene: TRBJ1-6
V gene: TRBV30
CDR3 protein: CAWSVLSRNNSPLHF
CDR3 DNA: TGTGCCTGGAGTGTGCTATCGAGAAATAATTCACCCCTCCACTTT